Sequencing of this TCR beta chain was carried out in a study of T-cell memory formation after mild COVID-19. TCRdb fed the 5' RACE reads into MiXCR, producing one record per CDR3 protein. The sample shows 550,000 to 700,000 distinct CDR3 sequences, approximately 18% of them seen only once. Germline loops: CDR1 GTSNPN, CDR2 SVGIG (reference sequence). Trimming cost V 3 bases and J 6 bases, with 9 bases left between them. The CDR3 contains 12 residues. This clonotype was sampled from an adult woman who had mild COVID-19 (a few samples of this study predate the infection). Cell type and time point are not known. The V call is TRBV30, the J call TRBJ1-3; tentative D call: TRBD1 (6 bases). Sequencing input: PBMCs or a T cell subset sorted from them (not recorded which). Here the CDR3 reads CAWRPGENTIYF. The CDR3 DNA reads TGTGCCTGGAGACCAGGGGAAAACACCATATATTTT. The full variable domain, its missing parts supplied by reference TRBV30 and TRBJ1-3, is SQTIHQWPATLVQPVGSPLSLECTVEGTSNPNLYWYRQAAGRGLQLLFYSVGIGQISSEVPQNLSASRPQDRQFILSSKKLLLSDSGFYLCAWRPGENTIYFGEGSWLTVV.